Below, one T cell receptor (beta chain) is given with its context. What it recognizes is unknown. The sample comes from a study of metastatic and nonmetastatic thyroid tumors. About the study: Both malignant and benign thyroid patients supplied peripheral blood and tumor or nodule tissue samples, across which the repertoires of these patients were then compared.

TCRdb re-analyzed the PCR reads through MiXCR. The sample consists of roughly 18,000 clones, 26% of them appearing once. Findings and limits, study-wide: Malignant thyroid tumors reportedly had TCR beta diversity that was significantly higher than in benign nodules, in blood and tumor.

Trimming stripped 6 bases from V and 0 bases from J, with 17 bases between. CDR3 length: 15 amino acids. Germline lookup yields CDR1 DFQATT and CDR2 SNEGSKA (reference sequence). Treatment of any kind had been given to no patient before thyroid surgery. The sequenced sample consisted of tumor tissue. This chain connects TRBV20-1 to TRBJ1-1, with D perhaps TRBD1 (6 bases). The origin of this receptor is a female donor with papillary thyroid cancer or a benign thyroid nodule (not recorded which). Some clones in this sample may be carry-over from other donors' samples. The CDR3 protein is CSAKNPDRMNTEAFF. The CDR3 DNA reads TGCAGTGCCAAAAACCCCGACAGGATGAACACTGAAGCTTTCTTT.